This T cell receptor (beta chain) was documented in a study of CD49a tissue-resident CD8 T cells in human skin (dated by TCRdb to the late 2010s). Describing the broader study: Tissue-resident memory CD8+ T cell subsets in human skin, defined by CD49a, CD69 and CD103 expression, were examined in the study.

The method was the immunoSEQ multiplex PCR assay. The paper's data handling went like this. TCR V beta family usage frequencies were compared across the sorted blood, dermal and epidermal CD8+ T cell populations. TCRdb retrieved this table from immuneACCESS and kept in-frame rearrangements only. Not all clones are present; in checked studies, unresolved V genes account for under half, and no reason is known for the remainder. V, J and clone size are taken as reported in that table, and D and trimming were inferred from the DNA itself. The sample table holds some 1,400 clones, of which roughly 70% were seen once. About two fifths of the sample rests with the top ten. In sorted CD8+ T cells obtained from the blood, dermis and epidermis of 5 or 6 healthy donors, TCR beta CDR3 regions were analysed. Both blood and skin samples were provided by each TCR-sequenced donor, and all TCR-sequenced donors were healthy individuals. CD8+ T cell populations were isolated by sorting before TCR beta sequencing.

CDR1 and CDR2 are read off the germline V gene as LGHNA and YSLEER. V is shortened by 0 bases, J by 8 bases, and the region joining them spans 16 bases. The CDR3 runs 15 residues from the cysteine to the phenylalanine. Just CDR3 DNA is preserved here, 45 bases in frame from base 1. A note on this clone: The antigen this receptor binds is unknown. Base quality data are lacking; no much larger clone is found one base away.

The clonotype was recovered from a human donor in good health. The chain was built from TRBV4-3 and TRBJ1-2; a tentative D match to TRBD1 spans 5 bases. The sequenced material came from CLA- CD8+ effector memory T cells sorted from blood. The DNA sequence is as follows: TGCGCCAGCAGCCAAGATCTTAATTGGGGCCCGGGCTACACCTTC. Its translation reads: CASSQDLNWGPGYTF.